This TCR beta chain came from a study of OX40 agonist ivuxolimab in advanced cancers. The study in broad terms: Ivuxolimab was an agonistic, fully human IgG2 monoclonal antibody directed against OX40 (CD134), a costimulatory receptor. Intravenous ivuxolimab was administered to patients every 2 weeks at six dose levels: 0.01, 0.1, 0.3, 1.5, 3 and 10 mg/kg. The purpose of peripheral TCRbeta sequencing was to test whether ivuxolimab changed TCR sequence diversity and led to clonal T-cell expansion. Of the roughly 50 dose-escalation patients, hepatocellular carcinoma was present in around 19, melanoma in approximately 15, renal cell carcinoma in 9 and head and neck cancer in 9. The paper covers the monotherapy dose-escalation part of the phase I ivuxolimab trial, which included N of about 50 patients. Partial responses occurred in three dose-escalation patients: two with cutaneous melanoma and one with hepatocellular carcinoma. Patients were allowed to have had prior anti-PD-1, anti-PD-L1 or anti-CTLA-4 therapy, and around 40% of the dose-escalation patients had previously received checkpoint inhibitors. A male proportion of around 83% and a mean age of about 60 years, ranging from about 23 to 79, were recorded for the dose-escalation cohort. Summary of the overall study and its limitations: Clonal expansion of both CD4+ and CD8+ blood T cells was observed from baseline to week 6 at doses 0.1 to 3.0 mg/kg. In the 0.1-3.0 mg/kg groups, partial responders had among the lowest normalized peripheral clonal expansion, particularly in CD8+ T cells. Low levels of normalized T-cell clonal expansion were also seen in some patients who did not respond. Which antigens the clonally expanded peripheral T cells were specific for was not determined. After ivuxolimab, expanded clones were on average more numerous among CD8+ T cells than among CD4+ T cells.

Genomic DNA was extracted from sorted cells for sequencing of the TCRbeta CDR3 region. The immunoSEQ Assay was used for sequencing of TCRbeta CDR3 regions. TCRdb limited this immuneACCESS table to in-frame rearrangements with V and J called. A share of clones is missing; checked studies link under half to unresolved V genes, and the rest is unexplained. The sample table lists roughly 48,000 clones, more than 65% of them with a count of one. Approximately 2.5% of the sample is taken by the ten largest. The CDR3 contains 12 residues, cysteine and phenylalanine counted. Only the CDR3 region is kept as DNA, spanning 36 bases read in frame from base 1. CDR1 and CDR2, per the germline V gene, are SNHLY and FYNNEI. Cut back by 4 bases and 6 bases, the V and J ends lie 10 bases apart. Worth noting for this clone: Its antigen remains unidentified. One base away there is no much larger clone; base qualities are not given.

The trial excluded patients who had a history of autoimmune disease or who were on systemic immunosuppression. Peripheral blood for TCR sequencing was collected from all dose cohorts at baseline, on cycle 4 day 1, and on cycle 7 day 1. Samples came from an open-label, multicenter, first-in-human phase I dose-escalation trial of ivuxolimab. Adults with locally advanced or metastatic melanoma, renal cell, hepatocellular, or head and neck squamous cell carcinoma were enrolled in the trial. CD4+ and CD8+ T cells were sorted separately from peripheral blood before TCR sequencing. The sequence came from an adult with an advanced solid tumor such as melanoma, head and neck, liver or kidney cancer. The input for sequencing was CD4+ or CD8+ T cells sorted from blood, taken in a trial of the OX40 agonist ivuxolimab. Recombination linked TRBV2 to TRBJ2-7; TRBD2 could be the D gene, as 5 bases match. The nucleotides read TGTGCCAGCAGTGGGGAGAGTGGCGAGCAGTACTTC. Translated, this gives CASSGESGEQYF.